The present TCR beta chain was sequenced within a study of technical replicates of blood from a few donors. Between the trimmed V and J ends, which lost 6 bases and 2 bases, there was a span of 7 bases. The CDR3 sequence is 12 residues long. Germline V gene lookup returns CDR1 KGHSH and CDR2 LQKENI. TCRdb keeps only in-frame clones here, not all; method: immunoSEQ multiplex PCR. The sample lists 50,000 to 80,000 clones; 75% to 90% were seen once. The chain couples TRBV18 to TRBJ1-1; tentatively, D is TRBD1 (5 bases). This TCR came from a human donor in good health. Some clones in this sample may be carry-over from other donors' samples. The sample comprised PBMCs. The CDR3 loop reads CASSDRNTEAFF. CDR3 nucleotide sequence: TGTGCCAGCTCCGACAGAAACACTGAAGCTTTCTTT.